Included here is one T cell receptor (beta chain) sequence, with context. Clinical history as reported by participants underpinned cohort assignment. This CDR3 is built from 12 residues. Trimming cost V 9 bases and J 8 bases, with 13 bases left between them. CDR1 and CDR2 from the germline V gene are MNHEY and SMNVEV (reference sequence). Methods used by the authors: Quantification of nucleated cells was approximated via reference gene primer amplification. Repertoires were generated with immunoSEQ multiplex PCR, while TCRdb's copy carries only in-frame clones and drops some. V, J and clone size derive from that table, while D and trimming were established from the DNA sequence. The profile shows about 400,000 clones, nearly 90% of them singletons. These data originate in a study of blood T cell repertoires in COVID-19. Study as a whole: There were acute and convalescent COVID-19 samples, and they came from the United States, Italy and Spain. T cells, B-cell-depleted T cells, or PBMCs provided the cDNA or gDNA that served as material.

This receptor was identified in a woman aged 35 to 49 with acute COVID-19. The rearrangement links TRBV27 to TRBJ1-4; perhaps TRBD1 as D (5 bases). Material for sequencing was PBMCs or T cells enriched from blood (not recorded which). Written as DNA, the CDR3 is TGTGCCAGTATGGGGCTTGAAGAAAAACTGTTTTTT. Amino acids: CASMGLEEKLFF.